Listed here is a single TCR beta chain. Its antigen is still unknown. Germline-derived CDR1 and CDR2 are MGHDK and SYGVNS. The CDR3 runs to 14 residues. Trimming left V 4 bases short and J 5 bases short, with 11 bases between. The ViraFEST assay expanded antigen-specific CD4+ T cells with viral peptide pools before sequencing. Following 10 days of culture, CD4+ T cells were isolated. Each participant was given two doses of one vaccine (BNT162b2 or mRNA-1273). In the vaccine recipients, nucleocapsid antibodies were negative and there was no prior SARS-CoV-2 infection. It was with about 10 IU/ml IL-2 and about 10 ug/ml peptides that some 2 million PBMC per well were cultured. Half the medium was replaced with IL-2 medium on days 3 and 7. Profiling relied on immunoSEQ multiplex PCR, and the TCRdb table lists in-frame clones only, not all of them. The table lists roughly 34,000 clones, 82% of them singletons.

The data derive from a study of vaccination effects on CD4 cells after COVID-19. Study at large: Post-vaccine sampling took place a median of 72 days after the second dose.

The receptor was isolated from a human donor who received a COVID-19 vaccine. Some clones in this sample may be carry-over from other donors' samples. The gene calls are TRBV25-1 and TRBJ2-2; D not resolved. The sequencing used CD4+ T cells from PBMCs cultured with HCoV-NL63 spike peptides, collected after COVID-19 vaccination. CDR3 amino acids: CASSGGYLTGELFF. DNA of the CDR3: TGTGCCAGCAGTGGGGGATATCTGACCGGGGAGCTGTTTTTT.